This is a list of T cell receptor beta chains from one sample in a study of Ad26.COV2.S vaccination and SARS-CoV-2 variants. The assay was immunoSEQ multiplex PCR, and TCRdb's table has in-frame clones only and misses some. This table holds about 350,000 clones, 90% to 95% found once. Sequenced here: peripheral blood, sampled after recovery from COVID-19. These receptors were collected from a human donor who had recovered from COVID-19. Both conserved end residues are part of each CDR3. Fields, in order: CDR3 protein, J gene, V gene.

CASSYIQGVAEAFF TRBJ1-1 TRBV6-2/TRBV6-3
CASSFWGGSETQYF TRBJ2-5 TRBV28
CASSLGRGNTIYF TRBJ1-3 TRBV5-6
CASSGTPMNTEAFF TRBJ1-1 TRBV27
CASSRSLAGAIHEQYF TRBJ2-7 TRBV18
CASSPPGDTQYF TRBJ2-3 TRBV12-3/TRBV12-4
CASSQEGDGETQYF TRBJ2-5 TRBV4-3
CAISPRQGHYEQYF TRBJ2-7 TRBV10-3
CASSLRSRAWDNTDTQYF TRBJ2-3 TRBV5-1
CASSHPRRRDEQFF TRBJ2-1 TRBV14
CASSMLDNTDTQYF TRBJ2-3 TRBV19
CASSLVDEQYF TRBJ2-7 TRBV7-8
CASSSRLGSETQYF TRBJ2-5 TRBV5-4
CASSGRTGIGNEQFF TRBJ2-1 TRBV5-8
CASSRALEGVDTEAFF TRBJ1-1 TRBV9
CASSLTGTDGYTF TRBJ1-2 TRBV12-3/TRBV12-4
CASSVAGTGFTGELFF TRBJ2-2 TRBV5-4
CASSVVAGGGTYNEQFF TRBJ2-1 TRBV9
CARSLYLAAASKGEQYF TRBJ2-7 TRBV5-3
CASSLSQALNTEAFF TRBJ1-1 TRBV7-3
CASSLLGASGGTDTQYF TRBJ2-3 TRBV19
CASSPGTGDYEQYF TRBJ2-7 TRBV4-3
CASSYGGLGVGTEAFF TRBJ1-1 TRBV6-5
CASSILEGATGELFF TRBJ2-2 TRBV9
CASSGDRAPEQFF . TRBV12-3/TRBV12-4
CASSRPIGNTEAFF TRBJ1-1 TRBV4-1
CASSVEAGSYNEQFF TRBJ2-1 TRBV9
CASGGVYEQYF TRBJ2-7 TRBV12-3/TRBV12-4
CASSESYAHHNEQFF TRBJ2-1 TRBV2
CASSRTDEQYF TRBJ2-7 TRBV7-8
CASTELPGSTEAFF TRBJ1-1 TRBV10-2
CASSLWDRGHDEQFF TRBJ2-1 TRBV28
CASSLGPIQETQYF TRBJ2-5 TRBV5-6
CASSLGRLRRTEAFF TRBJ1-1 TRBV7-9
CATSSVWNSSQPQHF TRBJ1-5 TRBV15
CASSETGDPNQPQHF TRBJ1-5 TRBV9
CASSRRSGLYEQYF TRBJ2-7 TRBV6-5
CASSLEGDEQFF TRBJ2-1 TRBV12-3/TRBV12-4
CASSLAGRLTDTQYF TRBJ2-3 TRBV5-6
CASSFAGGRDTAYEQYF TRBJ2-7 TRBV5-5
CASSQVIQANYGYTF TRBJ1-2 TRBV4-1
CASSLVGTPSYEQYF TRBJ2-7 TRBV5-1
CASSLGAFYGYTF TRBJ1-2 TRBV12-3/TRBV12-4
CASSPPRTGNLNTEAFF TRBJ1-1 TRBV18
CASSGTGDLGEQFF TRBJ2-1 TRBV7-2
CASKPGQEYNEQFF TRBJ2-1 TRBV3-1/TRBV3-2
CASSYAKARGNYGYTF TRBJ1-2 TRBV6-5
CASSERRSEAFF TRBJ1-1 TRBV6-1
CASRKTGGESNQPQHF TRBJ1-5 TRBV27